The TCR beta chain described here comes from a study of shared clonotypes between healthy human individuals. Germline V lookup: CDR1 SGHRS, CDR2 YFSETQ. This CDR3 is built from 14 residues. Deletions cut 0 bases from V and 8 bases from J, with 14 bases between. The table came from immunoSEQ multiplex PCR; TCRdb's copy has only in-frame clones and leaves some out. The table lists roughly 2.2 million clones, 85% to 95% of them singletons. The rearrangement uses TRBV5-1 and TRBJ1-2; tentatively, D is TRBD1 (6 bases). The receptor was derived from a man aged 18 to 29 in good health. Some clones in this sample may be carry-over from other donors' samples. Input material: naive CD4+ T cells from PBMCs. Specified subset: CD45RA+ positively selected. The CDR3 DNA reads TGCGCCAGCAGCTTGGATTTGGGGGCGGGAGGCTACACCTTC. Its protein is CASSLDLGAGGYTF. Using reference TRBV5-1 and TRBJ1-2 for the parts outside the CDR3, the full variable domain is KAGVTQTPRYLIKTRGQQVTLSCSPISGHRSVSWYQQTPGQGLQFLFEYFSETQRNKGNFPGRFSGRQFSNSRSEMNVSTLELGDSALYLCASSLDLGAGGYTFGSGTRLTVV.